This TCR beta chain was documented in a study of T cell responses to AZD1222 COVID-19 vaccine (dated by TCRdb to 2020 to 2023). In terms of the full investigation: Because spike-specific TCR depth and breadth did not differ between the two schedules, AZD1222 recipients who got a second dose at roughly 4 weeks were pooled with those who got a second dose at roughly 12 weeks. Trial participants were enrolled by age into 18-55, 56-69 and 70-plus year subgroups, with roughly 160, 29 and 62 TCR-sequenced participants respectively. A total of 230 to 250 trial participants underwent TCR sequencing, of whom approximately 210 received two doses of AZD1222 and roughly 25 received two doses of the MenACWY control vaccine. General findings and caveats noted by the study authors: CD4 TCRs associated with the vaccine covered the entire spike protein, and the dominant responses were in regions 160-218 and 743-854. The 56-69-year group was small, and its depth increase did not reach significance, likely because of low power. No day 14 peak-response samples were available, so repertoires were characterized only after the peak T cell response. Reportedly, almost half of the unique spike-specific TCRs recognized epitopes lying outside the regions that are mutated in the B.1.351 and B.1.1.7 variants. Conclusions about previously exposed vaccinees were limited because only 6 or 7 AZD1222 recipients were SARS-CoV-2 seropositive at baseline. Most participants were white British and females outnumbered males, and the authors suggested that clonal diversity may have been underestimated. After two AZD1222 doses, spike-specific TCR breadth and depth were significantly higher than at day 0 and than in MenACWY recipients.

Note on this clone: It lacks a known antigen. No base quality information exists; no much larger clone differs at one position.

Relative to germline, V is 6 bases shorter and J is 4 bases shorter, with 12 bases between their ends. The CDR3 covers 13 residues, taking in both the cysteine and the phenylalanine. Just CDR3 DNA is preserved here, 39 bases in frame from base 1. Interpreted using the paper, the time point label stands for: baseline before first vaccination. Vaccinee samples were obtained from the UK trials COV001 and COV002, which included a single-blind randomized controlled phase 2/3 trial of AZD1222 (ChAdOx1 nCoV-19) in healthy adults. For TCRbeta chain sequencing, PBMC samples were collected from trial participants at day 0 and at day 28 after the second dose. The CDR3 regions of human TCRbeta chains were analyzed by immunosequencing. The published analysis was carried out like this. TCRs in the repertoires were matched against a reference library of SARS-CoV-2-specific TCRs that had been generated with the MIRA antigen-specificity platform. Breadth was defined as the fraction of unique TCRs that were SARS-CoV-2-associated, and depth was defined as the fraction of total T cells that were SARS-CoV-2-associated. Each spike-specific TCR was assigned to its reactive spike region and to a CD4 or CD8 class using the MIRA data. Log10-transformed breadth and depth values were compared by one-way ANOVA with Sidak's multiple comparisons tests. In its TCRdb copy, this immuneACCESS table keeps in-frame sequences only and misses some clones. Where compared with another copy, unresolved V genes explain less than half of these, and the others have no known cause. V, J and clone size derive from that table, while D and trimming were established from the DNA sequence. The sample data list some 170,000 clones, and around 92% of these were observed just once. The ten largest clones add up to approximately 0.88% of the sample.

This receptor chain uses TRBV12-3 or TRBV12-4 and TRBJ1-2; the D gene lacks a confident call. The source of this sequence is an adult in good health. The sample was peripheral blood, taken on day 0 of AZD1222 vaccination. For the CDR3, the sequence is CASSQGPLYGYTF. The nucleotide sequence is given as TGTGCCAGCAGCCAAGGACCCCTCTATGGCTACACCTTC.